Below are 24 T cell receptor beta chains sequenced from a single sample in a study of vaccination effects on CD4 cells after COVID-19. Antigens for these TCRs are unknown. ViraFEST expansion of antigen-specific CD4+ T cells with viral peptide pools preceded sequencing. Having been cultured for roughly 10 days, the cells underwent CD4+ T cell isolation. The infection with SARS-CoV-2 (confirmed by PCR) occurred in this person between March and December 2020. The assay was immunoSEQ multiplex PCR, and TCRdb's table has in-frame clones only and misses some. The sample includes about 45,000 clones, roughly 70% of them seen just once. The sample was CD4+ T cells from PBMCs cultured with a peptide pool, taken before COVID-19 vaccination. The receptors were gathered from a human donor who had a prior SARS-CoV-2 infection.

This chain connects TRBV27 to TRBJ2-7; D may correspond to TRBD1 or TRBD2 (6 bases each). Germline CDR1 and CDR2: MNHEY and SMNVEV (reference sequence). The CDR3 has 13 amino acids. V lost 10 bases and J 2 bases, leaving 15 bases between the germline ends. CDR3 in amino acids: CATDHREAYEQYF. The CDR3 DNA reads TGTGCCACCGACCACAGGGAGGCCTACGAGCAGTACTTC.

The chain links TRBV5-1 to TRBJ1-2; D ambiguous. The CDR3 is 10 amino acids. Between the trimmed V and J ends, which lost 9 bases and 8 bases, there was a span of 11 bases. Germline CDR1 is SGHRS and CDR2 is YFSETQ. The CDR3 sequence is CATGFIGYTF. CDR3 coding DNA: TGCGCCACCGGATTTATAGGCTACACCTTC. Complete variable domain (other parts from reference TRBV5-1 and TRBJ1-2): KAGVTQTPRYLIKTRGQQVTLSCSPISGHRSVSWYQQTPGQGLQFLFEYFSETQRNKGNFPGRFSGRQFSNSRSEMNVSTLELGDSALYLCATGFIGYTFGSGTRLTVV.

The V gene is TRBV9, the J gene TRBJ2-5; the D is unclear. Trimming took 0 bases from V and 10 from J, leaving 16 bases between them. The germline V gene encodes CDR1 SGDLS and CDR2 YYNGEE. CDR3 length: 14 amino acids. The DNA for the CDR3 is TGTGCCAGCAGCGTAGACCCTGCCCCAAGTGACCAGTACTTC. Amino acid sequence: CASSVDPAPSDQYF.

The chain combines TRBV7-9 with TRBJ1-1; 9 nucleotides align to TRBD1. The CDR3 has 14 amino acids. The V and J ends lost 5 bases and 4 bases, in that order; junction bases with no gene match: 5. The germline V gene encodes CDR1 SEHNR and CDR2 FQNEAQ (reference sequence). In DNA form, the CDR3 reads TGTGCCAGCAGCCAGACGACAGGGGGCACTGAAGCTTTCTTT. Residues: CASSQTTGGTEAFF.

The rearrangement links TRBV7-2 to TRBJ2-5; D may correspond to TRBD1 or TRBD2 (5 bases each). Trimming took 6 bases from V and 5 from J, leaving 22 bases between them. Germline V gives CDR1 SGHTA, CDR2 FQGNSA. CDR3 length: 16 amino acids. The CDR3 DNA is TGTGCCAGCAGTCCACCGGGGCTGACTTCTGGGGAGACCCAGTACTTC. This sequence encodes CASSPPGLTSGETQYF.

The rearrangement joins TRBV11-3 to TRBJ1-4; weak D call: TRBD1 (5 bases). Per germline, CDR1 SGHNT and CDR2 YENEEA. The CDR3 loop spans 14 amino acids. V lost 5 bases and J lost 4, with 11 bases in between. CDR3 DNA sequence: TGTGCCAGCAGCCCGGGGCCGAATAATGAAAAACTGTTTTTT. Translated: CASSPGPNNEKLFF. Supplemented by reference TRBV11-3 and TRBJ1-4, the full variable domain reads EAGVVQSPRYKIIEKKQPVAFWCNPISGHNTLYWYLQNLGQGPELLIRYENEEAVDDSQLPKDRFSAERLKGVDSTLKIQPAELGDSAVYLCASSPGPNNEKLFFGSGTQLSVL.

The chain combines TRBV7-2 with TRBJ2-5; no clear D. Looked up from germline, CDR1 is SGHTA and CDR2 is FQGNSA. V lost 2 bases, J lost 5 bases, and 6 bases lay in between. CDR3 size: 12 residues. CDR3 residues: CASSLSLETQYF. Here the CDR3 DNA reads TGTGCCAGCAGCTTATCACTGGAGACCCAGTACTTC.

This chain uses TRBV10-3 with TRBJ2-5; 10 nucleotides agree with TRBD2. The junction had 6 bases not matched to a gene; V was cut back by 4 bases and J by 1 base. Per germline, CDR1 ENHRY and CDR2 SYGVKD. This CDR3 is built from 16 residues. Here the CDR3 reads CAISGSSGGAQETQYF. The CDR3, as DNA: TGTGCCATCAGTGGTTCGAGCGGGGGGGCCCAAGAGACCCAGTACTTC.

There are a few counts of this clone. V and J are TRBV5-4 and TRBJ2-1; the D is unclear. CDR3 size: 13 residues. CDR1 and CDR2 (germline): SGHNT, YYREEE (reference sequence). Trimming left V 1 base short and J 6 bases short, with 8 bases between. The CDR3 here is CASSLRLSNEQFF. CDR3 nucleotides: TGTGCCAGCAGCTTGCGACTCAGCAATGAGCAGTTCTTC. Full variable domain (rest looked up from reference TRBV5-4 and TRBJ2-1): ETGVTQSPTHLIKTRGQQVTLRCSSQSGHNTVSWYQQALGQGPQFIFQYYREEENGRGNFPPRFSGLQFPNYSSELNVNALELDDSALYLCASSLRLSNEQFFGPGTRLTVL.

The CDR3 is CASSQDVQRGGRGEQFF. CDR3 coding DNA: TGTGCCAGCAGCCAAGATGTCCAGCGGGGGGGCCGTGGTGAGCAGTTCTTC. The V call is TRBV4-2, the J call TRBJ2-1; 10 bases match TRBD2. This CDR3 is built from 17 residues. Germline-derived CDR1 and CDR2 are LGHNA and YNFKEQ. V lost 0 bases and J lost 9; bases outside the gene matches: 11.

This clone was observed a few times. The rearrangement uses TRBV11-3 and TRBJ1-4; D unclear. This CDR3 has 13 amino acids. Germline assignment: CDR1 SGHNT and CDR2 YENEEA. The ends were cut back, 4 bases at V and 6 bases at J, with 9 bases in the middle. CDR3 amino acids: CASSSLEDEKLFF. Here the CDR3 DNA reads TGTGCCAGCAGCTCCCTCGAGGATGAAAAACTGTTTTTT.

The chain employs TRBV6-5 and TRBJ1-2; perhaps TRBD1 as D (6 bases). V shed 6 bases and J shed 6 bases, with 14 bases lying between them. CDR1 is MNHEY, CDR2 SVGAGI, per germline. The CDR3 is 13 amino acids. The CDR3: CASRINRADGYTF. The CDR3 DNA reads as TGTGCCAGCAGGATTAACAGGGCTGATGGCTACACCTTC.

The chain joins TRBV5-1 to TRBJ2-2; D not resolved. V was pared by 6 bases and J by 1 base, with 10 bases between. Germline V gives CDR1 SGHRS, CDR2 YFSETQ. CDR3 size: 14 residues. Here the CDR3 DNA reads TGCGCCAGCAACCCGAGAGGGAACACCGGGGAGCTGTTTTTT. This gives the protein CASNPRGNTGELFF. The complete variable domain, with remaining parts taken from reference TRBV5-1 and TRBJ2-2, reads KAGVTQTPRYLIKTRGQQVTLSCSPISGHRSVSWYQQTPGQGLQFLFEYFSETQRNKGNFPGRFSGRQFSNSRSEMNVSTLELGDSALYLCASNPRGNTGELFFGEGSRLTVL.

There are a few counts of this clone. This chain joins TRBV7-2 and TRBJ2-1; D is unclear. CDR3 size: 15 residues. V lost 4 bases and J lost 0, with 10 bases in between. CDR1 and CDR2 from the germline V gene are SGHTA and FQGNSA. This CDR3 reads CASSSFRSSYNEQFF. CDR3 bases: TGTGCCAGCAGCTCGTTCCGAAGCTCCTACAATGAGCAGTTCTTC.

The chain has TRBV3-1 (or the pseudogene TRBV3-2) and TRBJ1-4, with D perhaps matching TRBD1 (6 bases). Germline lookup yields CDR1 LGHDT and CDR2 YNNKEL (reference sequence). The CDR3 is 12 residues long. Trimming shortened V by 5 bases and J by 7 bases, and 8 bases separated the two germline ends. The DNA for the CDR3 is TGTGCCAGCAGCTTACAGGGTGAAAAACTGTTTTTT. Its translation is CASSLQGEKLFF.

CDR3 in amino acids: CASSRGIAEPETQYF. CDR3 coding DNA: TGTGCCAGCAGCCGAGGGATCGCCGAACCAGAGACCCAGTACTTC. V and J are TRBV6-5 and TRBJ2-5, with a tentative D call TRBD2 (5 bases). The V gene lost 6 bases and the J gene lost 4 bases, with 18 bases spanning the gap. Germline CDR1 reads MNHEY; CDR2 reads SVGAGI. The CDR3 loop spans 15 amino acids.

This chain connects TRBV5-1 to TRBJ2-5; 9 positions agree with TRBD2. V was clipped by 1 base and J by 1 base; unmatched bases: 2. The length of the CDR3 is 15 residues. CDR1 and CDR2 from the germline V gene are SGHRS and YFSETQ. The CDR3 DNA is TGCGCCAGCAGCTTGCTAGCGGGACGCCAAGAGACCCAGTACTTC. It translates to CASSLLAGRQETQYF.

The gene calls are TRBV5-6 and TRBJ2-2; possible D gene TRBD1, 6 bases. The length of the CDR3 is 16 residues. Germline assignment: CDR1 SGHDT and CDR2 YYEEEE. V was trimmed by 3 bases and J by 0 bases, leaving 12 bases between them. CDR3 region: CASSYMDSSNTGELFF. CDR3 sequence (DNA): TGTGCCAGCAGCTACATGGACAGTTCGAACACCGGGGAGCTGTTTTTT.

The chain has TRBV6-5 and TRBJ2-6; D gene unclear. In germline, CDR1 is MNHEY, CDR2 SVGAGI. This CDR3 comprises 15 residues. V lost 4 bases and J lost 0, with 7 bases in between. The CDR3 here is CASSSLSSGANVLTF. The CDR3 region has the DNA TGTGCCAGCAGTTCTTTAAGCTCTGGGGCCAACGTCCTGACTTTC.

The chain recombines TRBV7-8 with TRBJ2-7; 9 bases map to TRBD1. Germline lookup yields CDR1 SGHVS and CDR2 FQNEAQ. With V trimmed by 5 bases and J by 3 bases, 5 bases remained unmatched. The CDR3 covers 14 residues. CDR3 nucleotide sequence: TGTGCCAGCAGCCGGGACAGGGAAATCTACGAGCAGTACTTC. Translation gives CASSRDREIYEQYF.

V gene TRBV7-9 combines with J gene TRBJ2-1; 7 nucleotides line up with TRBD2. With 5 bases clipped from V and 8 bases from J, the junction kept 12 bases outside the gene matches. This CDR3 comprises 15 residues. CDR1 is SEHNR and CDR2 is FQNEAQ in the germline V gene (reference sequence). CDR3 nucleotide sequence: TGTGCCAGCAGCCAAGGGTGGACTAGGTCTTATGAGCAGTTCTTC. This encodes CASSQGWTRSYEQFF.

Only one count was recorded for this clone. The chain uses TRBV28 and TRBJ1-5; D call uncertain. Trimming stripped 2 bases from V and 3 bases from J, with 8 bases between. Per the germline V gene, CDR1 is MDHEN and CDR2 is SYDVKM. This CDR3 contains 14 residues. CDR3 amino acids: CASSLGQTNQPQHF. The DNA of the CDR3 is TGTGCCAGCAGTTTAGGGCAGACCAATCAGCCCCAGCATTTT. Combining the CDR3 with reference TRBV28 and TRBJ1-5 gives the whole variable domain DVKVTQSSRYLVKRTGEKVFLECVQDMDHENMFWYRQDPGLGLRLIYFSYDVKMKEKGDIPEGYSVSREKKERFSLILESASTNQTSMYLCASSLGQTNQPQHFGDGTRLSIL.

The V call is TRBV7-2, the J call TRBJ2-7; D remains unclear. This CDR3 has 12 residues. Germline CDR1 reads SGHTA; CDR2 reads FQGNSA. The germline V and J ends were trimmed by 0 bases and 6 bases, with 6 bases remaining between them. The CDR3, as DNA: TGTGCCAGCAGCTTAGCATCAGTCGAGCAGTACTTC. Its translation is CASSLASVEQYF. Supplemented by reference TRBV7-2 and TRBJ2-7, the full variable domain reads GAGVSQSPSNKVTEKGKDVELRCDPISGHTALYWYRQSLGQGLEFLIYFQGNSAPDKSGLPSDRFSAERTGGSVSTLTIQRTQQEDSAVYLCASSLASVEQYFGPGTRLTVT.

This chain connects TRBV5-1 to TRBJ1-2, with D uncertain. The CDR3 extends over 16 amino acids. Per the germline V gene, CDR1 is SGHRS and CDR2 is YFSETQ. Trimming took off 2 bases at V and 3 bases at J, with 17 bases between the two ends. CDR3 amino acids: CASSLGISRNYYGYTF. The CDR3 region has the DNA TGCGCCAGCAGCTTAGGGATTTCCCGAAACTACTATGGCTACACCTTC.